The 19 T cell receptor beta chains reported below all come from one sample, sequenced in a study of Graves' ophthalmopathy and Graves' hyperthyroidism. The sequenced template was RNA, covering the TCR beta CDR3 region. First-round RT-PCR with HTBI primers preceded a second-round multiplex PCR. TCRdb re-called the multiplex PCR reads with MiXCR, one entry per CDR3 protein. The repertoire consists of about 740,000 distinct CDR3 sequences, with around 40% occurring once and the leading ten covering approximately 46%. The specimen sequenced was peripheral blood. The receptors originated from an adult man with Graves' ophthalmopathy.

J is TRBJ2-7 and V is TRBV4-3; 8 nucleotides line up with TRBD2. After removal of 0 bases from V and 7 bases from J, the junction contained 14 bases not matched to a gene. Germline lookup yields CDR1 LGHNA and CDR2 YSLEER. The CDR3 is 17 amino acids. The CDR3 DNA is TGCGCCAGCAGCCAAGATTTCAGGGCGGGAGGACAATCGGAGCAGTACTTC. Encoded protein: CASSQDFRAGGQSEQYF.

In this sample, this clonotype turned up a few times. The chain recombines TRBV10-2 with TRBJ2-5; 7 bases are a match to TRBD1. Per germline, CDR1 WSHSY and CDR2 SAAADI. The CDR3 contains 16 residues. J was trimmed by 4 bases and V by 6 bases; bases with no gene match: 14. The CDR3 DNA follows: TGCGCCAGCAGCCAGGGACAGCAGACGAAGCTAGAGACCCAGTACTTC. Encoded protein: CASSQGQQTKLETQYF.

To note about this clonotype: The missing conserved phenylalanine or tryptophan at the end of this CDR3 makes a read error likely. The genes are TRBV2 and TRBJ1-1; D might be TRBD1 (5 bases). CDR3 length equals 14 residues. Germline V gene lookup returns CDR1 SNHLY and CDR2 FYNNEI. V lost 9 bases and J 1 base, leaving 15 bases between the germline ends. The CDR3 is CASRAGRENTEAFY. DNA of the CDR3: TGTGCCAGTAGGGCGGGCAGGGAGAACACTGAAGCTTTCTAT.

This clonotype appeared many times. The V and J genes are TRBV25-1 and TRBJ1-5, with no clear D. Trimming cost V 6 bases and J 1 base, with 10 bases left between them. This CDR3 has 14 amino acids. Germline loops: CDR1 MGHDK, CDR2 SYGVNS. DNA of the CDR3: TGTGCCAGCAGAGGACCTGGGAGCAATCAGCCCCAGCATTTT. The encoded protein is CASRGPGSNQPQHF.

The chain couples TRBV20-1 to TRBJ1-6, with D tentatively TRBD1 (6 bases). V lost 1 base and J lost 10, with 14 bases in between. This CDR3 region has 14 residues. Per the germline V gene, CDR1 is DFQATT and CDR2 is SNEGSKA (reference sequence). The CDR3 region is CSARAIRGYSPLHF. The CDR3 DNA sequence: TGCAGTGCTAGAGCAATCAGGGGTTACTCACCCCTCCACTTT.

This chain links TRBV6-1 with TRBJ1-1, with D unresolved. The germline V gene has CDR1 MNHNS and CDR2 SASEGT. This CDR3 has 12 amino acids. V shed 6 bases and J shed 7 bases, with 12 bases lying between them. Here the CDR3 reads CASRLLGYEAFF. CDR3 bases: TGTGCCAGCAGGTTACTGGGGTATGAAGCTTTCTTT.

This rearrangement joins TRBV5-5 to TRBJ2-7, with D possibly being TRBD2 (6 bases). The CDR3 totals 14 residues. V gave up 2 bases and J gave up 4 bases, with 13 bases separating them. The V gene's germline CDR1 is SGHKS and CDR2 YYEKEE (reference sequence). The DNA of the CDR3 is TGTGCCAGCAGCTTTGCGGGACGGTCGTACGAGCAGTACTTC. As protein: CASSFAGRSYEQYF. The full variable domain, completed using reference TRBV5-5 and TRBJ2-7, is DAGVTQSPTHLIKTRGQQVTLRCSPISGHKSVSWYQQVLGQGPQFIFQYYEKEERGRGNFPDRFSARQFPNYSSELNVNALLLGDSALYLCASSFAGRSYEQYFGPGTRLTVT.

CDR3 loop: CASSEGGTGGSAEAFF. The DNA of the CDR3 is TGTGCCAGCAGCGAAGGAGGGACAGGGGGCTCTGCTGAAGCTTTCTTT. The chain is built from TRBV7-9 and TRBJ1-1; the match to TRBD1 covers 12 bases. J was trimmed by 6 bases and V by 5 bases; bases with no gene match: 10. This CDR3 has 16 amino acids. Germline CDR1 SEHNR, CDR2 FQNEAQ (reference sequence).

For this clonotype: The junction differs from germline at one of its ends, possibly a read error. This chain connects TRBV9 to TRBJ1-2; TRBD1 agrees at 8 bases. The CDR3 is made up of 16 amino acids. Germline CDR1 is SGDLS and CDR2 is YYNGEE. The CDR3 region is CAGSAWDRLRGNGYTF. In DNA, the CDR3 is TGTGCCGGCAGCGCATGGGACAGGCTACGGGGGAATGGCTACACCTTC.

In this sample, this clonotype turned up many times. The CDR3 protein is CASSAMDYHTGELFF. Here the CDR3 DNA reads TGTGCCAGCAGCGCAATGGACTACCACACCGGGGAGCTGTTTTTT. The chain links TRBV9 to TRBJ2-2; weak D call: TRBD2 (6 bases). Between the trimmed V and J ends, which lost 3 bases and 3 bases, there was a span of 12 bases. This CDR3 has 15 residues. The germline V gene has CDR1 SGDLS and CDR2 YYNGEE.

Only a few counts were recorded for this clonotype. The chain recombines TRBV11-2 with TRBJ2-5; D could derive from TRBD1 or TRBD2 (5 bases each). This CDR3 region has 14 residues. The V gene's germline CDR1 is SGHAT and CDR2 FQNNGV. V dropped 11 bases and J dropped 2 bases, with 18 bases sitting between them. DNA for the CDR3: TGTGCCTGGAGACCCCGGGGACCACAAGAGACCCAGTACTTC. It is translated as CAWRPRGPQETQYF.

The table lists this clonotype with a few counts. The genes are TRBV20-1 and TRBJ2-7; D possibly matches TRBD1 or TRBD2 (6 bases each). The CDR3 is 13 residues long. The germline gives CDR1 DFQATT, CDR2 SNEGSKA (reference sequence). The germline V and J ends were trimmed by 4 bases and 7 bases, with 17 bases remaining between them. CDR3 residues: CSAKIHRAGEQYF. CDR3 sequence (DNA): TGCAGTGCTAAGATTCACAGGGCGGGAGAGCAGTACTTC.

This clonotype has ten or more counts. The gene calls are TRBV25-1 and TRBJ2-5; D may be TRBD1 or TRBD2 (5 bases each). The germline V gene has CDR1 MGHDK and CDR2 SYGVNS. V gave up 7 bases and J gave up 5 bases, with 20 bases separating them. This CDR3 region has 15 residues. Here the CDR3 DNA reads TGTGCCAGCACCGCCTCTGCATTGGGGGATGAGACCCAGTACTTC. Translating it yields CASTASALGDETQYF.

The chain carries TRBV9 and TRBJ1-1; a possible D gene is TRBD1 (5 bases). Germline V CDR1 and CDR2: SGDLS, YYNGEE. This CDR3 has 17 residues. Trimming took off 5 bases at V and 0 bases at J, with 20 bases between the two ends. CDR3 DNA sequence: TGTGCCAGCAGTGGCCTCCGCGGGGGACCCATGAACACTGAAGCTTTCTTT. Translation gives CASSGLRGGPMNTEAFF.

This chain uses TRBV15 with TRBJ1-5; D might be TRBD1 (5 bases). Germline CDR1 reads LNHNV; CDR2 reads YYDKDF (reference sequence). V was shortened by 10 bases and J by 4 bases, with 23 bases between the two germline ends. The CDR3 consists of 16 residues. The CDR3 reads CASSSVGRGGNQPQHF. The CDR3 DNA is TGTGCCAGCAGTTCGGTGGGACGGGGCGGTAATCAGCCCCAGCATTTT.

This chain uses TRBV20-1 with TRBJ1-2; D remains unclear. V lost 0 bases and J 7 bases, leaving 6 bases between the germline ends. This CDR3 is built from 11 residues. The V gene's germline CDR1 is DFQATT and CDR2 SNEGSKA (reference sequence). The CDR3 loop is CSARETGGYTF. The CDR3, as DNA: TGCAGTGCTAGAGAGACTGGTGGCTACACCTTC.

Comment on this clonotype: This may come from a read error, since a much larger clone is one base off. This rearrangement joins TRBV7-2 to TRBJ2-7, with D possibly matching TRBD1 (6 bases). Per germline, CDR1 SGHTA and CDR2 FQGNSA. The CDR3 length is 15 residues. CDR3 loop: CASTDTQGNSYGQYF. The CDR3 coding sequence is TGTGCCAGCACCGACACACAGGGTAACTCCTACGGGCAGTACTTC.

The chain links TRBV15 to TRBJ2-5; possibly TRBD1 for D (5 bases). In germline, CDR1 is LNHNV, CDR2 YYDKDF (reference sequence). The V gene lost 5 bases and the J gene lost 6 bases, with 13 bases spanning the gap. This CDR3 contains 13 residues. The CDR3: CATSWQGPKTQYF. The CDR3 region has the DNA TGTGCCACCAGCTGGCAGGGTCCGAAGACCCAGTACTTC.

This clonotype was recorded at least ten times. It is unclear where the CDR3 begins or ends on the DNA, so no DNA is shown, and the CDR3 is as TCRdb lists it. This chain connects TRBV9 to TRBJ1-2; no check of the table's D call, TRBD1, against the DNA was made. From germline, CDR1 is SGDLS and CDR2 YYNGEE. The CDR3 spans 14 residues, counting both ends. The CDR3 reads CASSIRARGQGYTF.